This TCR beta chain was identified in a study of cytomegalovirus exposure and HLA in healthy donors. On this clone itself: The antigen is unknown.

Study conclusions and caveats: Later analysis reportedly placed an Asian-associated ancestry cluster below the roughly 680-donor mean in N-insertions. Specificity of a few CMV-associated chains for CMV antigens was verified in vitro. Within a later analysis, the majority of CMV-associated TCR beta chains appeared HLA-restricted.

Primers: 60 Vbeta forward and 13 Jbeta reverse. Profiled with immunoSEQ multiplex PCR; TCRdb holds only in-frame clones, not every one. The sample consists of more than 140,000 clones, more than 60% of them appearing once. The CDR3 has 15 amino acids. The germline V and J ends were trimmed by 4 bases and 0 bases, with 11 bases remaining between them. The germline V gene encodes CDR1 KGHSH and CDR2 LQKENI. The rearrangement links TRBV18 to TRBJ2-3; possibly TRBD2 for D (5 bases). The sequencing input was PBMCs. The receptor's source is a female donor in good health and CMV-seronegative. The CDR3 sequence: CASSLSTGSTDTQYF. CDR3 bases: TGTGCCAGCTCACTATCGACGGGGAGCACAGATACGCAGTATTTT.